Below, 22 T cell receptor beta chains from the same sample are listed, as sequenced in a study of shared clonotypes between healthy human individuals. Libraries were prepared by immunoSEQ multiplex PCR; TCRdb keeps only in-frame clonotypes and omits some of them. Here the sample spans about 1.4 million clones, roughly 96% being singletons. Material for sequencing was naive CD4+ T cells sorted from blood. Subset reported: CD45RA+ positively selected. The receptors come from a man aged 25-45 years in good health.

This sequence joins TRBV7-9 and TRBJ1-1; no firm D call. The CDR3 has 14 amino acids. Trimming stripped 5 bases from V and 5 bases from J, with 15 bases between. Germline V gene lookup returns CDR1 SEHNR and CDR2 FQNEAQ (reference sequence). As DNA, the CDR3 is TGTGCCAGCAGCCGAGCGGGAGCGGGAACTGAAGCTTTCTTT. As protein: CASSRAGAGTEAFF. Combining the CDR3 with reference TRBV7-9 and TRBJ1-1 gives the whole variable domain DTGVSQNPRHKITKRGQNVTFRCDPISEHNRLYWYRQTLGQGPEFLTYFQNEAQLEKSRLLSDRFSAERPKGSFSTLEIQRTEQGDSAMYLCASSRAGAGTEAFFGQGTRLTVV.

The chain carries TRBV29-1 and TRBJ2-7; tentatively, D is TRBD2 (5 bases). Germline V lookup: CDR1 SQVTM, CDR2 ANQGSEA. Between the trimmed V and J ends, which lost 4 bases and 1 base, there was a span of 8 bases. The CDR3 contains 12 residues. Here the CDR3 reads CSVGRASYEQYF. For the CDR3, the DNA is TGCAGCGTTGGGCGGGCTTCCTACGAGCAGTACTTC.

Details on this clone: This CDR3 is also generated by other DNA sequences in the sample. This chain connects TRBV5-1 to TRBJ2-5; tentatively, D is TRBD1 (5 bases). Germline V lookup: CDR1 SGHRS, CDR2 YFSETQ. The V gene lost 1 base and the J gene lost 1 base, with 8 bases spanning the gap. This CDR3 contains 14 residues. The CDR3 DNA sequence: TGCGCCAGCAGCTTGTCGACAGTCCAAGAGACCCAGTACTTC. Residues: CASSLSTVQETQYF.

This clone has a single count. The gene calls are TRBV5-1 and TRBJ2-2, with D maybe TRBD2 (6 bases). The CDR3 totals 14 residues. From germline, CDR1 is SGHRS and CDR2 YFSETQ. Trimming removed 0 bases from V and 5 bases from J, with 8 bases in between. The CDR3 coding sequence is TGCGCCAGCAGCTTGGGGGCGGGGACCGGGGAGCTGTTTTTT. Translation gives CASSLGAGTGELFF.

The gene calls are TRBV19 and TRBJ1-1; D is uncertain. CDR3 length equals 13 residues. Germline loops: CDR1 LNHDA, CDR2 SQIVND (reference sequence). The germline V and J ends were trimmed by 8 bases and 6 bases, with 16 bases remaining between them. This CDR3 is CASGEAQRAEAFF. Written as DNA, the CDR3 is TGTGCCAGTGGGGAAGCGCAACGGGCTGAAGCTTTCTTT.

The rearrangement joins TRBV4-1 to TRBJ2-2; 9 bases align to TRBD2. This CDR3 comprises 15 residues. The trim removed 6 bases at V and 7 bases at J, leaving 9 bases unmatched. Germline V gene sequence: CDR1 MGHRA, CDR2 YSYEKL. CDR3 region: CASRRSGSGDGELFF. DNA for the CDR3: TGCGCCAGCAGGCGTAGCGGGAGTGGTGACGGGGAGCTGTTTTTT.

This chain uses TRBV11-2 with TRBJ2-1; 9 bases align to TRBD2. This CDR3 comprises 15 residues. V shed 8 bases, J shed 4 bases, and the junction held 9 bases outside the gene matches. Germline CDR1 reads SGHAT; CDR2 reads FQNNGV. Here the CDR3 DNA reads TGTGCCAGCCTGGCCCTGGCGGGAGGGTACAATGAGCAGTTCTTC. Protein product: CASLALAGGYNEQFF.

The chain uses TRBV28 and TRBJ2-3; D might be TRBD1 or TRBD2, each matching 12 bases. The V gene's germline CDR1 is MDHEN and CDR2 SYDVKM. This CDR3 comprises 22 residues. Trimming shortened V by 6 bases and J by 0 bases, and 34 bases separated the two germline ends. The CDR3 loop is CASRDRDRGQLAGGTSTDTQYF. CDR3 DNA: TGTGCCAGCAGAGACCGGGACAGGGGGCAACTAGCGGGAGGAACTAGCACAGATACGCAGTATTTT.

J is TRBJ2-3 and V is TRBV27; TRBD2 aligns across 11 bases. V gave up 6 bases and J gave up 6 bases; unmatched junction bases: 8. CDR1 is MNHEY and CDR2 is SMNVEV in the germline V gene (reference sequence). CDR3 size: 15 residues. CDR3 nucleotide sequence: TGTGCCAGCAGGATCGGGACTAGCGGCCGCGATACGCAGTATTTT. This encodes CASRIGTSGRDTQYF.

The V call is TRBV28, the J call TRBJ2-3; 10 positions agree with TRBD2. The J segment lost 7 bases and the V segment lost 1 base, leaving 11 bases of the junction unmatched. Germline V gene sequence: CDR1 MDHEN, CDR2 SYDVKM. CDR3 size: 17 residues. The CDR3 protein is CASSLLRLAGDSNTQYF. Written as DNA, the CDR3 is TGTGCCAGCAGTTTATTGAGGCTAGCGGGAGACTCAAATACGCAGTATTTT.

In DNA form, the CDR3 reads TGTGCCAGCAGCCCCGGGACAGGGAGCACGAGCTCCTACAATGAGCAGTTCTTC. It encodes CASSPGTGSTSSYNEQFF. V is TRBV5-4 and J is TRBJ2-1; 9 nucleotides align to TRBD1. The ends lost 4 bases at V and 0 bases at J; junction bases unmatched: 11. The CDR3 extends over 18 amino acids. From germline, CDR1 is SGHNT and CDR2 YYREEE (reference sequence).

This chain links TRBV29-1 with TRBJ2-7; a possible D gene is TRBD1 (7 bases). The CDR3 has 15 residues. CDR1 and CDR2 (germline): SQVTM, ANQGSEA. The V and J ends lost 7 bases and 7 bases respectively, with 26 bases between them. The DNA of the CDR3 is TGCAGCGCTCGGGGCGGGACAGCGATGTTTGGGGAGCAGTACTTC. Protein product: CSARGGTAMFGEQYF.

This chain joins TRBV18 and TRBJ1-5, with D unclear. Germline V lookup: CDR1 KGHSH, CDR2 LQKENI. This CDR3 has 14 residues. V was trimmed by 6 bases and J by 0 bases, leaving 9 bases between them. CDR3 sequence: CASSPDTSNQPQHF. In nucleotides, the CDR3 is TGTGCCAGCTCCCCCGACACTAGCAATCAGCCCCAGCATTTT. Based on the CDR3 plus reference TRBV18 and TRBJ1-5, the full variable domain is NAGVMQNPRHLVRRRGQEARLRCSPMKGHSHVYWYRQLPEEGLKFMVYLQKENIIDESGMPKERFSAEFPKEGPSILRIQQVVRGDSAAYFCASSPDTSNQPQHFGDGTRLSIL.

The chain recombines TRBV7-2 with TRBJ2-7, with TRBD2 identical over 7 bases. CDR1 is SGHTA and CDR2 is FQGNSA in the germline V gene. V trimming: 5 bases; J trimming: 2 bases; junction bases outside the gene matches: 12. The CDR3 totals 16 residues. CDR3 DNA: TGTGCCAGCAGCCAGAGGCTAGCGGCCGGCACCTACGAGCAGTACTTC. Protein product: CASSQRLAAGTYEQYF.

The J gene is TRBJ2-5, the V gene TRBV7-3, with a tentative D call TRBD2 (5 bases). The V end was cut by 2 bases, the J end by 5 bases, with 15 bases between. This CDR3 region has 15 residues. Germline values: CDR1 SGHTA, CDR2 FQGTGA. The CDR3 nucleotides are TGTGCCAGCAGCTTATTTTTGGGAGCGAGGGAGACCCAGTACTTC. Protein sequence: CASSLFLGARETQYF.

The V gene is TRBV29-1, the J gene TRBJ2-3, with 11 bases aligning to TRBD2. Unmatched junction bases numbered 10, after V lost 6 bases and J lost 2 bases. The germline V gene encodes CDR1 SQVTM and CDR2 ANQGSEA. The CDR3 runs 16 residues. The CDR3 nucleotides read TGCAGCGTGGGGGCCGGACTAGCGGGCCCCACAGATACGCAGTATTTT. Translation: CSVGAGLAGPTDTQYF.

The rearrangement uses TRBV16 and TRBJ1-1, with unresolved D. Trimming cost V 4 bases and J 1 base, with 7 bases left between them. Per the germline V gene, CDR1 is KGHSY and CDR2 is FQNENV. CDR3 size: 13 residues. CDR3 region: CASSPVRNTEAFF. Written as DNA, the CDR3 is TGTGCCAGCAGCCCCGTCCGGAACACTGAAGCTTTCTTT.

The V gene is TRBV6-6, the J gene TRBJ2-7; 8 bases are a match to TRBD1. This CDR3 spans 13 amino acids. The V and J ends lost 8 bases and 3 bases, in that order; junction bases with no gene match: 6. CDR1 and CDR2 from the germline V gene are MNHNY and SVGAGI (reference sequence). The CDR3 sequence: CASGSGTGYEQYF. The CDR3 DNA reads as TGTGCCAGCGGTTCCGGGACAGGCTACGAGCAGTACTTC.

The V and J genes are TRBV4-1 and TRBJ2-2; tentatively, D is TRBD2 (6 bases). With 4 bases removed from V and 2 bases from J, the gap between germline ends came to 14 bases. CDR1 is MGHRA and CDR2 is YSYEKL in the germline V gene. The CDR3 is made up of 16 amino acids. CDR3 in amino acids: CASSRLGDGNTGELFF. The DNA of the CDR3 is TGCGCCAGCAGCCGACTAGGGGACGGCAACACCGGGGAGCTGTTTTTT.

This clone was observed once. This rearrangement joins TRBV19 to TRBJ2-1, with D unresolved. Trimming removed 8 bases from V and 4 bases from J, with 18 bases in between. The CDR3 loop spans 15 amino acids. The V gene's germline CDR1 is LNHDA and CDR2 SQIVND (reference sequence). The CDR3 DNA reads as TGTGCCAGTCGTGACCGCGGTCTGGGATACAATGAGCAGTTCTTC. It codes for CASRDRGLGYNEQFF.

The rearrangement links TRBV28 to TRBJ2-5; 7 bases are a match to TRBD1. This CDR3 has 13 residues. The germline CDR1 and CDR2 sequences are MDHEN and SYDVKM. V lost 6 bases, J lost 5 bases, and 6 bases stayed unmatched. CDR3 sequence reads: CASRDRPPETQYF. CDR3 DNA: TGTGCCAGCAGGGACAGGCCCCCGGAGACCCAGTACTTC.

As concerns this clone: Other DNA variants within this sample encode the same CDR3. V is TRBV6-5 and J is TRBJ2-3; 11 bases are a match to TRBD2. This CDR3 comprises 15 residues. From germline, CDR1 is MNHEY and CDR2 SVGAGI. J was trimmed by 6 bases and V by 4 bases; bases with no gene match: 6. DNA of the CDR3: TGTGCCAGCAGTTCCTTAGCGGGAGGGTCCGATACGCAGTATTTT. Residues: CASSSLAGGSDTQYF.